The 16 T cell receptor beta chains reported below all come from one sample, sequenced in a study of T cell responses to AZD1222 COVID-19 vaccine. Assay: immunoSEQ multiplex PCR; the TCRdb copy retains only in-frame clones and omits some. This table has 75,000 to 80,000 clones, roughly 80% appearing once. The sample consisted of peripheral blood, taken 28 days after the second dose of the MenACWY control vaccine. These receptors all come from an adult who received the MenACWY meningococcal vaccine as a control.

V and J are TRBV2 and TRBJ1-2; possible D gene TRBD1, 6 bases. From germline, CDR1 is SNHLY and CDR2 FYNNEI. This CDR3 is 13 amino acids long. Trimming cost V 4 bases and J 2 bases, with 8 bases left between them. Written as DNA, the CDR3 is TGTGCCAGCAGTGCTGACAGGAACTATGGCTACACCTTC. Its translation: CASSADRNYGYTF.

The chain recombines TRBV5-8 with TRBJ1-2; D may be TRBD1 (5 bases). V was trimmed by 0 bases and J by 1 base, leaving 7 bases between them. The CDR3 is 14 amino acids. In germline, CDR1 is SGHTS, CDR2 YDEGEE. The CDR3 loop is CASSLDRNNYGYTF. In DNA form, the CDR3 reads TGTGCCAGCAGCTTGGACAGGAATAACTATGGCTACACCTTC.

This clone was recorded only once. The chain recombines TRBV27 with TRBJ1-5, with D unclear. The CDR3 spans 14 residues. Germline V gives CDR1 MNHEY, CDR2 SMNVEV (reference sequence). V lost 6 bases and J 0 bases, leaving 9 bases between the germline ends. The DNA for the CDR3 is TGTGCCAGCAGCCCCAAATCTAGCAATCAGCCCCAGCATTTT. This translates into CASSPKSSNQPQHF.

This clone was detected once. The gene calls are TRBV6-1 and TRBJ1-2; D uncertain. Germline V gene data show CDR1 as MNHNS and CDR2 as SASEGT. Trimming cost V 3 bases and J 6 bases, with 11 bases left between them. The CDR3 sequence is 13 residues long. The CDR3 sequence: CASSEWGSDGYTF. CDR3 nucleotide sequence: TGTGCCAGCAGTGAGTGGGGATCGGATGGCTACACCTTC.

V and J are TRBV18 and TRBJ1-4; D is uncertain. The CDR3 totals 12 residues. Germline values: CDR1 KGHSH, CDR2 LQKENI. Trimming shortened V by 2 bases and J by 2 bases, and 0 bases separated the two germline ends. The CDR3 region has the DNA TGTGCCAGCTCACCAACTAATGAAAAACTGTTTTTT. Its protein product is CASSPTNEKLFF.

This sequence joins TRBV11-2 and TRBJ1-3, with D perhaps TRBD1 (6 bases). The length of the CDR3 is 14 residues. V was trimmed by 2 bases and J by 2 bases, leaving 7 bases between them. Germline V lookup: CDR1 SGHAT, CDR2 FQNNGV. CDR3 protein: CASSLSGAGNTIYF. CDR3 nucleotides: TGTGCCAGCAGCTTATCAGGGGCTGGAAACACCATATATTTT.

This chain connects TRBV14 to TRBJ1-1; no firm D call. V was trimmed by 1 base and J by 2 bases, leaving 8 bases between them. This CDR3 has 14 amino acids. Germline CDR1 and CDR2: SGHDN and FVKESK. For the CDR3, the DNA is TGTGCCAGCAGCCAAGGACCGGCTAACACTGAAGCTTTCTTT. It encodes CASSQGPANTEAFF.

The chain employs TRBV28 and TRBJ1-2, with 10 bases that match TRBD1. After removal of 5 bases from V and 8 bases from J, the junction contained 11 bases not matched to a gene. CDR3 size: 15 residues. Germline-derived CDR1 and CDR2 are MDHEN and SYDVKM. CDR3 region: CASSGGGTGAEGYTF. The DNA of the CDR3 is TGTGCCAGCAGTGGAGGAGGGACAGGGGCCGAAGGCTACACCTTC.

The chain employs TRBV5-5 and TRBJ2-7; 9 bases are shared with TRBD1. CDR3 length: 14 residues. J lost 6 bases, V lost 3 bases, and 7 bases had no gene match. Germline CDR1 SGHKS, CDR2 YYEKEE (reference sequence). CDR3 in amino acids: CASSSGQGRSEQYF. CDR3 sequence (DNA): TGTGCCAGCAGCTCGGGACAGGGTCGGAGCGAGCAGTACTTC.

V is TRBV7-2 and J is TRBJ2-1; TRBD1 agrees at 8 bases. V lost 1 base and J lost 10; bases outside the gene matches: 6. The germline V gene has CDR1 SGHTA and CDR2 FQGNSA. This CDR3 is 14 amino acids long. DNA for the CDR3: TGTGCCAGCAGCTTAGACCAGGGGGCGGGGGAGCAGTTCTTC. The encoded protein is CASSLDQGAGEQFF.

The rearrangement links TRBV19 to TRBJ2-3; D is unresolved. CDR3 size: 12 residues. With 1 base removed from V and 5 bases from J, the gap between germline ends came to 4 bases. The germline gives CDR1 LNHDA, CDR2 SQIVND (reference sequence). CDR3 protein: CASSIVGDTQYF. CDR3 coding DNA: TGTGCCAGTAGTATAGTAGGAGATACGCAGTATTTT.

The CDR3 sequence: CASSPAGYEQFF. CDR3 nucleotides: TGTGCCAGCAGCCCAGCGGGCTATGAGCAGTTCTTC. The chain combines TRBV5-6 with TRBJ2-1; possible D gene TRBD2, 6 bases. This CDR3 comprises 12 residues. CDR1 is SGHDT and CDR2 is YYEEEE in the germline V gene. The germline V and J ends were trimmed by 4 bases and 8 bases, with 10 bases remaining between them.

The rearrangement links TRBV30 to TRBJ2-7; TRBD2 might be the D (5 bases). V lost 7 bases and J lost 0, with 10 bases in between. The CDR3 loop spans 12 amino acids. From germline, CDR1 is GTSNPN and CDR2 SVGIG (reference sequence). CDR3 sequence (DNA): TGTGCCTCTACCGGGAACTCCTACGAGCAGTACTTC. Its protein product is CASTGNSYEQYF.

The rearrangement joins TRBV30 to TRBJ2-1; 12 nucleotides match TRBD2. The germline CDR1 and CDR2 sequences are GTSNPN and SVGIG (reference sequence). After removal of 0 bases from V and 9 bases from J, the junction contained 12 bases not matched to a gene. The CDR3 loop spans 17 amino acids. The CDR3 region is CAWSVLAGGLSEFEQFF. CDR3 DNA: TGTGCCTGGAGTGTCCTAGCGGGAGGGCTATCGGAGTTTGAGCAGTTCTTC.

The V and J genes are TRBV7-2 and TRBJ1-1, with D possibly TRBD1 on 5 matching bases. V was trimmed by 5 bases and J by 7 bases, leaving 8 bases between them. The CDR3 is 11 residues long. Per the germline V gene, CDR1 is SGHTA and CDR2 is FQGNSA. DNA of the CDR3: TGTGCCAGCAGCGTCGGGGGTGAAGCTTTCTTT. Its protein is CASSVGGEAFF.

This chain uses TRBV7-9 with TRBJ2-1; 11 nucleotides agree with TRBD2. J gave up 7 bases and V 7 bases, and 6 bases lay outside the gene matches. Germline V gene data show CDR1 as SEHNR and CDR2 as FQNEAQ (reference sequence). CDR3 size: 14 residues. The CDR3: CASIKGLAVNEQFF. The CDR3 DNA is TGTGCCAGCATAAAGGGACTAGCGGTTAATGAGCAGTTCTTC.